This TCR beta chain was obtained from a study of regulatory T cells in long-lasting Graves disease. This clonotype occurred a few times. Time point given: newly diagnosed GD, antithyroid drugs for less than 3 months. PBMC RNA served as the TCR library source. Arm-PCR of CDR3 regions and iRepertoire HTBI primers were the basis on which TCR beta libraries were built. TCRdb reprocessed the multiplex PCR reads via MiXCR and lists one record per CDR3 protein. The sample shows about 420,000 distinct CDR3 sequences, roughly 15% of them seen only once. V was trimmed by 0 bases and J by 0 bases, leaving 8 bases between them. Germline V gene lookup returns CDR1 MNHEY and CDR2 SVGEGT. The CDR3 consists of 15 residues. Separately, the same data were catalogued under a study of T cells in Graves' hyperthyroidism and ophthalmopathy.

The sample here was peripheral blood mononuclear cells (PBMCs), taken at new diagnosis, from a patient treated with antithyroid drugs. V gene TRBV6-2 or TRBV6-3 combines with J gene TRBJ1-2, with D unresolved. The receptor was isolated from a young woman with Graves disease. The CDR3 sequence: CASSYSGRTNYGYTF. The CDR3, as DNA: TGTGCCAGCAGTTACTCGGGGAGAACTAACTATGGCTACACCTTC.